These 9 T cell receptor beta chains share one sample of origin, sequenced in a study of T cell responses to AZD1222 COVID-19 vaccine. Sequencing was performed with immunoSEQ multiplex PCR; in TCRdb, only in-frame clones are kept and a portion is missing. This table holds about 130,000 clones, 88% found once. The sequences come from peripheral blood, collected on day 0 of AZD1222 vaccination. The origin of the receptors is an adult in good health.

This chain links TRBV2 with TRBJ2-1; the D is unclear. The germline CDR1 and CDR2 sequences are SNHLY and FYNNEI. The V and J ends lost 6 bases and 8 bases respectively, with 8 bases between them. The CDR3 sequence is 11 residues long. The CDR3 DNA follows: TGTGCCAGCAGATGGGCCTATGAGCAGTTCTTC. The encoded protein is CASRWAYEQFF.

The gene calls are TRBV10-3 and TRBJ2-5; D tentatively fits TRBD1 or TRBD2 (5 bases each). This CDR3 is built from 15 residues. Per germline, CDR1 ENHRY and CDR2 SYGVKD. V lost 0 bases, J lost 4 bases, and 12 bases lay in between. The CDR3 DNA sequence: TGTGCCATCAGTGAGTCGAGGGGTGGGGGAGAGACCCAGTACTTC. It is translated as CAISESRGGGETQYF.

The gene calls are TRBV10-3 and TRBJ1-1, with 8 bases fitting TRBD1. The CDR3 covers 13 residues. Germline V gene data show CDR1 as ENHRY and CDR2 as SYGVKD. With 6 bases clipped from V and 5 bases from J, the junction kept 5 bases outside the gene matches. CDR3 DNA: TGTGCCATCAGGGCAGGGGGCGGGACTGAAGCTTTCTTT. Translation gives CAIRAGGGTEAFF.

This clone was detected only a few times. V usage is TRBV2 and J usage is TRBJ2-3, with D perhaps TRBD2 (6 bases). V gave up 6 bases and J gave up 5 bases, with 12 bases separating them. Per germline, CDR1 SNHLY and CDR2 FYNNEI. The length of the CDR3 is 13 residues. The CDR3 DNA follows: TGTGCCAGCAGCCCGGGGGTCCTAGATACGCAGTATTTT. Protein sequence: CASSPGVLDTQYF. Combining the CDR3 with reference TRBV2 and TRBJ2-3 gives the whole variable domain EPEVTQTPSHQVTQMGQEVILRCVPISNHLYFYWYRQILGQKVEFLVSFYNNEISEKSEIFDDQFSVERPDGSNFTLKIRSTKLEDSAMYFCASSPGVLDTQYFGPGTRLTVL.

The chain recombines TRBV27 with TRBJ2-7; 7 bases fit TRBD1. The CDR3 covers 14 residues. CDR1 MNHEY and CDR2 SMNVEV come from the germline V gene (reference sequence). Trimming removed 6 bases from V and 7 bases from J; junction bases left unmatched: 12. Here the CDR3 DNA reads TGTGCCAGCAGCAAACAGGGGTTTCTAGTGGAGCAGTACTTC. Its protein product is CASSKQGFLVEQYF.

V gene TRBV11-2 combines with J gene TRBJ2-2, with TRBD2 identical over 9 bases. CDR1 is SGHAT and CDR2 is FQNNGV in the germline V gene. V was clipped by 2 bases and J by 7 bases; unmatched bases: 8. The CDR3 is 16 residues long. CDR3 sequence reads: CASSLTAGGPIGELFF. CDR3 in DNA: TGTGCCAGCAGCTTAACGGCGGGGGGGCCTATCGGGGAGCTGTTTTTT.

The chain links TRBV27 to TRBJ1-6, with unresolved D. V shed 3 bases and J shed 0 bases, with 9 bases lying between them. This CDR3 comprises 16 residues. Germline-derived CDR1 and CDR2 are MNHEY and SMNVEV (reference sequence). The CDR3 coding sequence is TGTGCCAGCAGTTTCGGAGGAAGCTCCTATAATTCACCCCTCCACTTT. As protein: CASSFGGSSYNSPLHF.

The gene calls are TRBV14 and TRBJ2-7; D is ambiguous. From germline, CDR1 is SGHDN and CDR2 FVKESK. The CDR3 totals 16 residues. V gave up 1 base and J gave up 0 bases, with 13 bases separating them. CDR3 residues: CASSQGVSTISYEQYF. CDR3 nucleotide sequence: TGTGCCAGCAGCCAAGGGGTTAGCACCATCTCCTACGAGCAGTACTTC.

The chain couples TRBV4-2 to TRBJ1-1, with 7 bases identical to TRBD1. The CDR3 is 18 amino acids. J lost 0 bases, V lost 0 bases, and 10 bases had no gene match. Per the germline V gene, CDR1 is LGHNA and CDR2 is YNFKEQ. The chain's CDR3 is CASSQDLEGRGVNTEAFF. CDR3 coding DNA: TGTGCCAGCAGCCAAGACTTAGAGGGCAGGGGGGTGAACACTGAAGCTTTCTTT.